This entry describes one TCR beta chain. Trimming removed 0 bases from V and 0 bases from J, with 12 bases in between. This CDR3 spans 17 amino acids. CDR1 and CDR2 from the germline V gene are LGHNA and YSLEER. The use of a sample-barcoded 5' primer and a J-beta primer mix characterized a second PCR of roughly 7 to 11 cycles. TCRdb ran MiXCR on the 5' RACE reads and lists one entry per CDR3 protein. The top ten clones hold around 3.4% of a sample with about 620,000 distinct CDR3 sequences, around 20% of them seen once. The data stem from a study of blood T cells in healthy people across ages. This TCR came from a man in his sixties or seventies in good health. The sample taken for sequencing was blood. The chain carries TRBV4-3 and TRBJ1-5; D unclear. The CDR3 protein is CASSQDPPTYSNQPQHF. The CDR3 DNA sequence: TGCGCCAGCAGCCAAGACCCACCCACTTATAGCAATCAGCCCCAGCATTTT.